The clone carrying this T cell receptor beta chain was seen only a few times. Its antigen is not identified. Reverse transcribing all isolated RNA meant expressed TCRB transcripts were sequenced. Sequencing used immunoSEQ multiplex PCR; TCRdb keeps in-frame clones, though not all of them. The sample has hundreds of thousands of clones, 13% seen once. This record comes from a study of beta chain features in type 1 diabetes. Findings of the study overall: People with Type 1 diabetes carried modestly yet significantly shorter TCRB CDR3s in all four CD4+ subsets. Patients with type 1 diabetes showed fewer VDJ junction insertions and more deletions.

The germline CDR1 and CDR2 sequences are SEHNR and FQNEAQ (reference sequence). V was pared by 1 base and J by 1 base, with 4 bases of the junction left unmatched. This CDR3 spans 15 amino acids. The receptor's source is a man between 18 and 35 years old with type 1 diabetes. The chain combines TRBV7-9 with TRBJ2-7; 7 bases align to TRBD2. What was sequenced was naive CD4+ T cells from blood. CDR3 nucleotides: TGTGCCAGCAGCTTAGGGCTAGCGGAATCCTACGAGCAGTACTTC. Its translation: CASSLGLAESYEQYF.